This entry concerns a single T cell receptor (beta chain). Its antigen remains unidentified. No base quality values were provided; no much bigger clone lies one nucleotide off. The donors were included in the validation cohort of over a hundred subjects, a group kept apart from the approximately 700-subject first cohort. This record comes from a study of cytomegalovirus exposure and HLA in healthy donors (dated by TCRdb to about 2017). At the level of the whole study: A later analysis indicated that the roughly 120 validation repertoires were generated on the platform also employed for the roughly 650 repertoires of the first cohort. Besides the first cohort of some 670 subjects, a separate validation cohort made up of roughly 130 different subjects was used. The study aimed to test whether signatures of past pathogen exposure could be identified by cataloging public T cell receptors. To predict cytomegalovirus infection status, the study brought together high-throughput TCR immunosequencing, statistical association of individual TCRs with disease status, and machine learning.

Including the terminal cysteine and phenylalanine, the CDR3 comprises 16 residues. CDR3 DNA is the only sequence kept; it has 48 bases, read in frame from the first base. The germline V gene sets CDR1 to SGHRS and CDR2 to YFSETQ. Clipping removes 4 bases from V and 5 bases from J, with 8 as the unmatched junction base count. Library construction relied on the immunoSEQ multiplex PCR assay. The study's processing was this. A statistical classification framework was built for diagnosing cytomegalovirus status from the catalog of TCR beta chain sequences. TCRdb re-hosts the immuneACCESS table, in-frame sequences only. Its copies lack some clones; in the studies checked, an unresolved V gene accounts for under half of them, and the cause for the rest is not known. The DNA gave D and trimming, while V, J and clone size come from that table. Across this sample there are approximately 160,000 clones, with about 82% seen only once. Over 2% of the sample is in the top ten clones.

What the research found in general, with its limitations: The validation cohort had no HLA typing available for a later analysis, so co-occurrence within that cohort was assessed over all 120 or so repertoires. The authors suggested that the approach could potentially be extended to other disease states and immunological phenotypes. Three of the identified cytomegalovirus-associated TCR beta chains were confirmed in vitro to be specific for cytomegalovirus antigens. Most TCR sequences were observed very rarely across donors, whereas some public TCRs were present in many individuals. In the study, around 150 TCR beta chains were listed as associated with cytomegalovirus. In a later analysis, TCRs clustered in the first cohort were found to also tend to co-occur in the approximately 120 validation repertoires, with approximately 93% of cluster scores above 0. Cytomegalovirus status was reported to be diagnosed by the classifier with high specificity and sensitivity in both the original and validation cohorts.

The TCR originated in a man aged 25-45 years in good health and CMV-seropositive. Sequenced input: PBMCs. The chain uses TRBV5-1 and TRBJ2-5, with 13 bases aligning to TRBD2. The bases are TGCGCCAGCAGCCCCGGACTAGCGGGGGATGTGGAGACCCAGTACTTC. This is translated as CASSPGLAGDVETQYF.